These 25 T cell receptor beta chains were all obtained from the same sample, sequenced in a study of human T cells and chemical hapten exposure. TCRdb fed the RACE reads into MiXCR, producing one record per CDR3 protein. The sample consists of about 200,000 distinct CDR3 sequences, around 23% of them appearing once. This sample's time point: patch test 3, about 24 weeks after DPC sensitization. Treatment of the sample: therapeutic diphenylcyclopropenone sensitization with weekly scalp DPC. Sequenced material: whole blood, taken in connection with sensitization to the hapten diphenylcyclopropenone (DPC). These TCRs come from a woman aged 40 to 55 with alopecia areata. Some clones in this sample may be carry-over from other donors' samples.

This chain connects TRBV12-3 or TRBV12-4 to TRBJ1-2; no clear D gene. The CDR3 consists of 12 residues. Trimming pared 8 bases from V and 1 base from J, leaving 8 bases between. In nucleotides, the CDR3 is TGTGCCAGCGGGCGGGGTAACTATGGCTACACCTTC. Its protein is CASGRGNYGYTF.

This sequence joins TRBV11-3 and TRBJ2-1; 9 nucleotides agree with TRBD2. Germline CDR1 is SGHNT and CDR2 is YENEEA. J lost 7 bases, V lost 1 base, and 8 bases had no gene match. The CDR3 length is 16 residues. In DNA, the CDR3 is TGTGCCAGCAGCTTAGTTGCGGGAGGGCCCGTGAATGAGCAGTTCTTC. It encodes CASSLVAGGPVNEQFF. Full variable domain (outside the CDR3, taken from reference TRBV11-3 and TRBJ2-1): EAGVVQSPRYKIIEKKQPVAFWCNPISGHNTLYWYLQNLGQGPELLIRYENEEAVDDSQLPKDRFSAERLKGVDSTLKIQPAELGDSAVYLCASSLVAGGPVNEQFFGPGTRLTVL.

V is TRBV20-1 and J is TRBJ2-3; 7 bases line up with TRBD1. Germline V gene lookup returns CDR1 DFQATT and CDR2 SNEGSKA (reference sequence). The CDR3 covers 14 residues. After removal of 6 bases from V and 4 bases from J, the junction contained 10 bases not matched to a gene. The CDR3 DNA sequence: TGCAGTGCCGACAAAGACAGGGTCGCAGATACGCAGTATTTT. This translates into CSADKDRVADTQYF.

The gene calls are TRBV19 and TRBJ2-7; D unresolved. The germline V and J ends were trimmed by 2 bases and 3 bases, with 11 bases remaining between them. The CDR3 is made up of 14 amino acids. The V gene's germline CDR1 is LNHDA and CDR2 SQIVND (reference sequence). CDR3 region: CASSITVQNYEQYF. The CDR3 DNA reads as TGTGCCAGTAGTATAACCGTACAGAACTACGAGCAGTACTTC.

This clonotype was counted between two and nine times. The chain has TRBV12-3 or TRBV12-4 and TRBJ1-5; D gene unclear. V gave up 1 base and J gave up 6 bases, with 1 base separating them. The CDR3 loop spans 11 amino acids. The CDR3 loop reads CASSLGQPQHF. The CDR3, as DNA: TGTGCCAGCAGTTTAGGTCAGCCCCAGCATTTT.

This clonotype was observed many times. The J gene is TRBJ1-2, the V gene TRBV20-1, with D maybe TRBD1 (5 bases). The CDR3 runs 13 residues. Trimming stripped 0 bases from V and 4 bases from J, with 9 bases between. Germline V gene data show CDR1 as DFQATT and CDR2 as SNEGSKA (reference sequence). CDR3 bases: TGCAGTGCTAGAGATCCAGGGTCCTATGGCTACACCTTC. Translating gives CSARDPGSYGYTF.

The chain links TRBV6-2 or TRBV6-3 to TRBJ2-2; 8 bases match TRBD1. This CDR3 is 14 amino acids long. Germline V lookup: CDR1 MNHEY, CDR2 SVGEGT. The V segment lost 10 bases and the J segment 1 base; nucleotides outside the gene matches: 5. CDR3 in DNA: TGTGCCACGCGACAGGGGATGAACACCGGGGAGCTGTTTTTT. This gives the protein CATRQGMNTGELFF.

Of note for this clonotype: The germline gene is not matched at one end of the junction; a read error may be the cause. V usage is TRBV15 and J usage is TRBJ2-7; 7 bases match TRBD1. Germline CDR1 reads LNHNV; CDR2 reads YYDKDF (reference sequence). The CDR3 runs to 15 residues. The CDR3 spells CATSRDRTGSYEQHF. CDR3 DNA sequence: TGTGCCACCAGCAGAGATAGGACAGGATCCTACGAGCAGCACTTC.

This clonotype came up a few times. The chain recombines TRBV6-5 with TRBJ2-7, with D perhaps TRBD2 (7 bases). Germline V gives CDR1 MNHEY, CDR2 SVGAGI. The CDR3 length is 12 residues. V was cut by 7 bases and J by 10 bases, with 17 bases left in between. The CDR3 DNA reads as TGTGCCAGCACCCCCGCCCGGGGGGCTCAGTACTTC. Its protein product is CASTPARGAQYF.

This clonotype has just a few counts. DNA of the CDR3: TGTGCCAGCAGCGGAGGACAGAACTATGGCTACACCTTC. It translates to CASSGGQNYGYTF. The rearrangement uses TRBV7-2 and TRBJ1-2; tentative D call: TRBD1 (6 bases). V was shortened by 5 bases and J by 2 bases, with 9 bases between the two germline ends. The CDR3 extends over 13 amino acids. Germline CDR1 reads SGHTA; CDR2 reads FQGNSA.

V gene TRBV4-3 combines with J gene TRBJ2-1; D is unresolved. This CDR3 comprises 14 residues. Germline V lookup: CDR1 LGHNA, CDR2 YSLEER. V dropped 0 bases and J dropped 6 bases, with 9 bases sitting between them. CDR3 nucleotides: TGCGCCAGCAGCCAAGATGGGGTCCCCAATGAGCAGTTCTTC. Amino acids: CASSQDGVPNEQFF.

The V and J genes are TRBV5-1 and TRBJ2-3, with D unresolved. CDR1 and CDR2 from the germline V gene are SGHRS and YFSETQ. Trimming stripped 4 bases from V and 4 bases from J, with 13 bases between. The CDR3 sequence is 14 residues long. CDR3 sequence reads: CASSHGGRSDTQYF. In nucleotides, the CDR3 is TGCGCCAGCAGCCATGGTGGCCGGTCAGATACGCAGTATTTT. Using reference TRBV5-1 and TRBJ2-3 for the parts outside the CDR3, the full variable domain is KAGVTQTPRYLIKTRGQQVTLSCSPISGHRSVSWYQQTPGQGLQFLFEYFSETQRNKGNFPGRFSGRQFSNSRSEMNVSTLELGDSALYLCASSHGGRSDTQYFGPGTRLTVL.

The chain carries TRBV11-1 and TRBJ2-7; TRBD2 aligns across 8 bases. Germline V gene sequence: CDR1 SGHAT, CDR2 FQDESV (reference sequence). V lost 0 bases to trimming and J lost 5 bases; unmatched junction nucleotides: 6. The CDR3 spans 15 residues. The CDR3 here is CASSLATSVSDEQYF. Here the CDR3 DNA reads TGTGCCAGCAGCTTAGCGACTAGCGTGAGCGACGAGCAGTACTTC.

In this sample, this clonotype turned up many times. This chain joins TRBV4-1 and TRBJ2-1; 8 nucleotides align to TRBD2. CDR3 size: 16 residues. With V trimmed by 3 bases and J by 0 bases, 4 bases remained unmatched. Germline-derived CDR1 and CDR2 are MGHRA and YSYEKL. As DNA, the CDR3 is TGCGCCAGCAGCCACCCCGGGACTAGCTCCTACAATGAGCAGTTCTTC. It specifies CASSHPGTSSYNEQFF.

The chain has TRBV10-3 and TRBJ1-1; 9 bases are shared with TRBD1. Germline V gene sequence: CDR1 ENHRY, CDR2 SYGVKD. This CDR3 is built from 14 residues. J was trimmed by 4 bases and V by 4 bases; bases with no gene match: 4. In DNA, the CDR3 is TGTGCCATCAGTGCCGGGACAGGGTCCACTGAAGCTTTCTTT. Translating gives CAISAGTGSTEAFF.

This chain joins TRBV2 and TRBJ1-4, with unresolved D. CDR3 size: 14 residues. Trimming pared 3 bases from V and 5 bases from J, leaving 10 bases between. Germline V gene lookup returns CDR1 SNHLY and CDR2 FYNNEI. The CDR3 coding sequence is TGTGCCAGCAGTGAGGGCGGCCGGAATGAAAAACTGTTTTTT. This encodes CASSEGGRNEKLFF.

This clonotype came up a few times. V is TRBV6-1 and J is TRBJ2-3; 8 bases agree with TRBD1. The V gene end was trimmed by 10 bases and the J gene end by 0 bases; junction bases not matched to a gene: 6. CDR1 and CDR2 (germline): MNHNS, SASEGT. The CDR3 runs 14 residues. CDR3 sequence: CAISGQGSTDTQYF. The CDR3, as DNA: TGTGCCATCTCCGGACAGGGAAGCACAGATACGCAGTATTTT.

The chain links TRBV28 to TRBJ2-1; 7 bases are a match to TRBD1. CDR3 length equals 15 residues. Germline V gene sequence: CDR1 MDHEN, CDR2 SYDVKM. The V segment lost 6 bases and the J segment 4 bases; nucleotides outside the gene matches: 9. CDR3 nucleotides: TGTGCCAGCAGCCCCGGGACAGAGAATTACAATGAGCAGTTCTTC. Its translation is CASSPGTENYNEQFF.

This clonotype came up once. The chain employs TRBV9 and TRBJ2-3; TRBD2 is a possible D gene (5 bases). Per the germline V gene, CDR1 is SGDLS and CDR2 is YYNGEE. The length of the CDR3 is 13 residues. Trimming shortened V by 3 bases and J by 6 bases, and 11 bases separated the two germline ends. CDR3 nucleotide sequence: TGTGCCAGCAGCGGAGGGCCTGCGGATACGCAGTATTTT. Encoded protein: CASSGGPADTQYF.

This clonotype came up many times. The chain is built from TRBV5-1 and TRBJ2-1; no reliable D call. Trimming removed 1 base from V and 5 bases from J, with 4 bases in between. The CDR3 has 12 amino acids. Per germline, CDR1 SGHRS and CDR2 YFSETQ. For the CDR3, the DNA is TGCGCCAGCAGCTTGCCAGACAATGAGCAGTTCTTC. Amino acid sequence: CASSLPDNEQFF.

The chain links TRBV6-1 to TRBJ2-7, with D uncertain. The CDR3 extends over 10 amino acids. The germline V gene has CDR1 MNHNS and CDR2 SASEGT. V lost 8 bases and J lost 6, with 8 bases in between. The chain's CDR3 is CASGRREQYF. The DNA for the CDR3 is TGTGCCAGCGGGCGACGCGAGCAGTACTTC.

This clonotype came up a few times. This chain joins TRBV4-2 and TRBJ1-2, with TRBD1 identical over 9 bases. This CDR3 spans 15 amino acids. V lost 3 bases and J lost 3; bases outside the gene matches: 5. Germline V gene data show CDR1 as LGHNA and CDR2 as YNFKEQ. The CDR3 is CASSQYRTGDYGYTF. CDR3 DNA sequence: TGTGCCAGCAGCCAGTATAGGACAGGGGACTATGGCTACACCTTC.

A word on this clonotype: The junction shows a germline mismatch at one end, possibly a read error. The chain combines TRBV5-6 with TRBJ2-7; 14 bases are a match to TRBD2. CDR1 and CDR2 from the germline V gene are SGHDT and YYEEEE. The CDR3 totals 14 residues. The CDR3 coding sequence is TGTGCCAGCAGCTCCGGACTAGCGGGAGGTAGGAATTTCTTC. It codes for CASSSGLAGGRNFF.

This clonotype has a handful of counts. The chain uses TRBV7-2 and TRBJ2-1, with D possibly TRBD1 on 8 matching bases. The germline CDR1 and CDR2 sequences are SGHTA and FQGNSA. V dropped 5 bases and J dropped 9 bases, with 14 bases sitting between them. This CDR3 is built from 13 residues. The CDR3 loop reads CASSQDREGEQFF. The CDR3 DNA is TGTGCCAGCAGCCAGGACAGGGAGGGTGAGCAGTTCTTC.

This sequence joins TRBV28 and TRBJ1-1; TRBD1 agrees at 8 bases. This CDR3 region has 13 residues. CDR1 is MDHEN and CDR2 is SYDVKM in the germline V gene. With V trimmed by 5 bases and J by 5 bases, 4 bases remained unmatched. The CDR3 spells CASSGQGRTEAFF. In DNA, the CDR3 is TGTGCCAGCAGTGGACAGGGAAGGACTGAAGCTTTCTTT.